The source of this T cell receptor beta chain is a study of blood T cell repertoires in COVID-19. Looking at the study overall: PBMCs, B-cell-depleted T cells, or T cells were the source of the cDNA or gDNA that made up the material.

V was cut by 9 bases and J by 0 bases, with 7 bases left in between. This CDR3 comprises 12 residues. Per the germline V gene, CDR1 is SGHRS and CDR2 is YFSETQ. Authors' processing steps: Reference gene primers were amplified, and this amplification served to estimate nucleated cell counts. Clones were sequenced by immunoSEQ multiplex PCR, and TCRdb holds only the in-frame ones, with some missing. The D gene and trimming were derived from the DNA, and the V and J assignments and clone size from that table. The table lists 250,000 or so clones, roughly 80% of them singletons. The gene calls are TRBV5-1 and TRBJ1-3; D may be TRBD1 (5 bases). The sequenced sample consisted of peripheral blood. The TCR sequence derives from a man of 80 years or more with acute or convalescent COVID-19. CDR3: CATQGSGNTIYF. In DNA form, the CDR3 reads TGCGCCACCCAGGGCTCTGGAAACACCATATATTTT.